This TCR beta chain was observed in a study of CD8+ T cells in alopecia areata. Comment on this clone: The antigen remains unidentified.

After isolation, RNA underwent reverse transcription to generate cDNA as the sequencing template. Using immunoSEQ multiplex PCR, the repertoire was profiled, and TCRdb retains in-frame clones only, with some absent. This table has 95,000 to 100,000 clones, 50% to 75% appearing once. Treatment noted: oral pan-JAK inhibitor, 5-10 mg twice daily. Findings of the study overall: Scalp clonality and expanded CD8+ clones among the top 100 fell significantly with tofacitinib.

V gave up 1 base and J gave up 1 base; unmatched junction bases: 6. This CDR3 spans 16 amino acids. The V gene's germline CDR1 is SQVTM and CDR2 ANQGSEA. The sequence was obtained from a human donor with alopecia areata. The rearrangement joins TRBV29-1 to TRBJ2-3; 9 positions match TRBD1. The specimen comprised CD8+ T cells sorted from blood, sampled at week 4, from a patient treated with tofacitinib. The CDR3: CSVEGRTGVGTDTQYF. In DNA form, the CDR3 reads TGCAGCGTTGAAGGCCGGACAGGGGTGGGCACAGATACGCAGTATTTT.